Shown below are 28 T cell receptor beta chains from a single sample sequenced in a study of T cell responses to AZD1222 COVID-19 vaccine. Clones were read by immunoSEQ multiplex PCR, and TCRdb kept only the in-frame ones, dropping some. The data contain about 73,000 clones, 88% of them singletons. The sample here was peripheral blood, taken on day 0 of AZD1222 vaccination. These receptor sequences come from an adult in good health.

This sequence joins TRBV4-1 and TRBJ2-1; D gene unclear. V was clipped by 4 bases and J by 8 bases, with 15 bases between them. The germline CDR1 and CDR2 sequences are MGHRA and YSYEKL. This CDR3 has 14 amino acids. CDR3 nucleotide sequence: TGCGCCAGCAGCCCCCTTTTGAAGAGATATGAGCAGTTCTTC. Amino acid sequence: CASSPLLKRYEQFF.

CDR3 loop: CASSRQGNYGYTF. CDR3 DNA sequence: TGTGCCAGCAGCCGGCAGGGGAACTATGGCTACACCTTC. V usage is TRBV3-1 (or the pseudogene TRBV3-2) and J usage is TRBJ1-2, with D possibly matching TRBD1 (6 bases). Trimming removed 4 bases at V and 2 bases at J, with 8 bases between. This CDR3 region has 13 residues. Germline V gene lookup returns CDR1 LGHDT and CDR2 YNNKEL (reference sequence).

The CDR3 bases are TGTGCCAGCAGTCAATCGCCTTTGGCTAGCGGGAGTTCCCGCTCCTACGAGCAGTACTTC. It translates to CASSQSPLASGSSRSYEQYF. This chain joins TRBV27 and TRBJ2-7, with TRBD2 identical over 10 bases. The germline V gene has CDR1 MNHEY and CDR2 SMNVEV (reference sequence). This CDR3 is 20 amino acids long. J lost 0 bases, V lost 5 bases, and 19 bases had no gene match.

The sample holds one count of this clone. The V gene is TRBV19, the J gene TRBJ1-6; 7 bases are a match to TRBD1. V gave up 6 bases and J gave up 7 bases; unmatched junction bases: 15. Germline V gene sequence: CDR1 LNHDA, CDR2 SQIVND (reference sequence). The length of the CDR3 is 17 residues. The CDR3 loop reads CASRTRTGSGLNSPLHF. DNA of the CDR3: TGTGCCAGTAGAACCAGGACAGGCTCAGGCCTGAATTCACCCCTCCACTTT.

The chain has TRBV3-1 (or the pseudogene TRBV3-2) and TRBJ2-7, with 8 bases that match TRBD2. Trimming cost V 3 bases and J 0 bases; bases outside gene matches: 1. The germline gives CDR1 LGHDT, CDR2 YNNKEL (reference sequence). The CDR3 is 14 amino acids. DNA of the CDR3: TGTGCCAGCAGCCAGACTAGCGTCTCCTACGAGCAGTACTTC. Translation: CASSQTSVSYEQYF.

This clone was observed a handful of times. This sequence joins TRBV10-3 and TRBJ2-2; TRBD2 matches 8 bases. From germline, CDR1 is ENHRY and CDR2 SYGVKD. V lost 3 bases, J lost 4 bases, and 7 bases stayed unmatched. The CDR3 is made up of 16 amino acids. The CDR3 nucleotides are TGTGCCATCAGTGAATCTCCGGGGGGGCGCACCGGGGAGCTGTTTTTT. This translates into CAISESPGGRTGELFF.

This clone has only one observation. The rearrangement uses TRBV12-5 and TRBJ2-2; 12 positions match TRBD2. CDR3 length: 19 residues. The V segment lost 6 bases and the J segment 2 bases; nucleotides outside the gene matches: 13. CDR1 is LGHNT, CDR2 FRNRAP, per germline. The CDR3 is CASGKTSGSPRINTGELFF. DNA of the CDR3: TGTGCTAGTGGCAAGACTAGCGGGAGTCCCCGAATCAACACCGGGGAGCTGTTTTTT.

The rearrangement links TRBV5-4 to TRBJ1-5, with D tentatively TRBD1 (6 bases). There are 16 residues in the CDR3. The V and J ends lost 1 base and 7 bases respectively, with 18 bases between them. The germline V gene has CDR1 SGHNT and CDR2 YYREEE (reference sequence). CDR3 amino acids: CASSLRAGATGQPQHF. DNA for the CDR3: TGTGCCAGCAGCTTGAGGGCAGGGGCTACAGGACAGCCCCAGCATTTT.

This clone appeared once. The chain joins TRBV2 to TRBJ2-3; 8 bases fit TRBD1. V lost 8 bases to trimming and J lost 3 bases; unmatched junction nucleotides: 10. This CDR3 has 15 residues. Germline V gives CDR1 SNHLY, CDR2 FYNNEI. Written as DNA, the CDR3 is TGTGCCAGCGGGGTGGACAGGGATGTAACAGATACGCAGTATTTT. This sequence encodes CASGVDRDVTDTQYF.

The rearrangement joins TRBV19 to TRBJ2-7; the match to TRBD2 covers 9 bases. J was trimmed by 2 bases and V by 3 bases; bases with no gene match: 8. There are 16 residues in the CDR3. Germline CDR1 reads LNHDA; CDR2 reads SQIVND (reference sequence). CDR3 nucleotides: TGTGCCAGTAGTATCGACCCGGCGGGAGGGCCCTACGAGCAGTACTTC. It specifies CASSIDPAGGPYEQYF.

The chain recombines TRBV7-9 with TRBJ2-1; 7 bases map to TRBD2. V dropped 4 bases and J dropped 9; count of bases not matched to a gene: 15. The CDR3 has 16 residues. Germline CDR1 SEHNR, CDR2 FQNEAQ (reference sequence). CDR3 protein: CASSSLLREGPGEQFF. The CDR3 bases are TGTGCCAGCAGCTCCCTTTTGAGGGAGGGCCCAGGTGAGCAGTTCTTC.

The chain couples TRBV5-4 to TRBJ1-1; D gene ambiguous. V was clipped by 0 bases and J by 1 base, with 7 bases between them. Germline loops: CDR1 SGHNT, CDR2 YYREEE (reference sequence). The CDR3 consists of 14 residues. The CDR3, as DNA: TGTGCCAGCAGCTTGGGAGAACCGAACACTGAAGCTTTCTTT. This codes for CASSLGEPNTEAFF.

This chain connects TRBV19 to TRBJ2-7; 7 nucleotides align to TRBD1. In germline, CDR1 is LNHDA, CDR2 SQIVND (reference sequence). The CDR3 sequence is 14 residues long. V trimming: 7 bases; J trimming: 2 bases; junction bases outside the gene matches: 8. The CDR3 DNA is TGTGCCAGTAACACGGACAGGTTTGCCTACGAGCAGTACTTC. Its translation is CASNTDRFAYEQYF.

This clone was recorded a few times. V usage is TRBV30 and J usage is TRBJ2-7; D is possibly TRBD2 (6 bases). Germline CDR1 reads GTSNPN; CDR2 reads SVGIG (reference sequence). The V and J ends lost 3 bases and 6 bases respectively, with 12 bases between them. This CDR3 comprises 12 residues. Written as DNA, the CDR3 is TGTGCCTGGAGCCTGGGGGGAGGCGAGCAGTACTTC. It codes for CAWSLGGGEQYF.

The rearrangement links TRBV24-1 to TRBJ2-1; D tentatively reads TRBD1 or TRBD2 (7 bases each). V lost 0 bases, J lost 4 bases, and 12 bases lay in between. CDR3 size: 16 residues. Looked up from germline, CDR1 is KGHDR and CDR2 is SFDVKD. CDR3 sequence reads: CATSDLSQGGYNEQFF. CDR3 nucleotide sequence: TGTGCCACCAGTGATTTGTCCCAGGGGGGGTACAATGAGCAGTTCTTC.

This clone occurred once. The chain couples TRBV15 to TRBJ2-7, with 9 bases aligning to TRBD1. Germline CDR1 and CDR2: LNHNV and YYDKDF (reference sequence). Losses at the gene ends were 3 bases for V and 2 bases for J; bases not matched to a gene: 5. This CDR3 has 15 amino acids. CDR3 sequence: CATSSGTGRTYEQYF. CDR3 sequence (DNA): TGTGCCACCAGCAGTGGGACAGGGAGGACCTACGAGCAGTACTTC. Based on the CDR3 plus reference TRBV15 and TRBJ2-7, the full variable domain is DAMVIQNPRYQVTQFGKPVTLSCSQTLNHNVMYWYQQKSSQAPKLLFHYYDKDFNNEADTPDNFQSRRPNTSFCFLDIRSPGLGDTAMYLCATSSGTGRTYEQYFGPGTRLTVT.

The chain recombines TRBV19 with TRBJ2-1; a weak D match, TRBD1 (6 bases). Germline CDR1 LNHDA, CDR2 SQIVND (reference sequence). The CDR3 sequence is 16 residues long. The ends were cut back, 3 bases at V and 0 bases at J, with 12 bases in the middle. The CDR3 coding sequence is TGTGCCAGTAGTATCGCAGGGGCGAGCTCCTACAATGAGCAGTTCTTC. Amino acids: CASSIAGASSYNEQFF.

The V gene is TRBV24-1, the J gene TRBJ2-5, with D maybe TRBD2 (6 bases). Germline values: CDR1 KGHDR, CDR2 SFDVKD. The CDR3 contains 14 residues. Trimming took off 1 base at V and 1 base at J, with 6 bases between the two ends. The CDR3 nucleotides are TGTGCCACCAGTGATTTCGGGGGCCAAGAGACCCAGTACTTC. It yields the protein CATSDFGGQETQYF.

This clone was detected once. The chain is built from TRBV19 and TRBJ1-2, with D tentatively TRBD1 (5 bases). CDR1 is LNHDA and CDR2 is SQIVND in the germline V gene (reference sequence). This CDR3 spans 15 amino acids. Trimming cost V 0 bases and J 7 bases, with 15 bases left between them. The CDR3 is CASSIDEFRVSGYTF. Written as DNA, the CDR3 is TGTGCCAGTAGTATAGATGAATTCAGGGTTTCTGGCTACACCTTC.

This clone came up a few times. The chain carries TRBV27 and TRBJ2-7; possibly TRBD1 or TRBD2 for D (5 bases each). The germline V gene has CDR1 MNHEY and CDR2 SMNVEV (reference sequence). Trimming stripped 3 bases from V and 7 bases from J, with 13 bases between. The CDR3 contains 13 residues. CDR3 loop: CASSFPGTGEQYF. The DNA for the CDR3 is TGTGCCAGCAGTTTCCCAGGGACCGGGGAGCAGTACTTC.

V is TRBV7-8 and J is TRBJ2-7; D is ambiguous. CDR1 and CDR2 from the germline V gene are SGHVS and FQNEAQ. This CDR3 region has 14 residues. Trimming shortened V by 0 bases and J by 3 bases, and 9 bases separated the two germline ends. CDR3 coding DNA: TGTGCCAGCAGCTTAGCAGCGAACTACTACGAGCAGTACTTC. Amino acid sequence: CASSLAANYYEQYF. The full variable domain, in which reference TRBV7-8 and TRBJ2-7 provide the parts outside the CDR3, is GAGVSQSPRYKVAKRGQDVALRCDPISGHVSLFWYQQALGQGPEFLTYFQNEAQLDKSGLPSDRFFAERPEGSVSTLKIQRTQQEDSAVYLCASSLAANYYEQYFGPGTRLTVT.

This sequence joins TRBV15 and TRBJ1-6; no clear D. The V gene's germline CDR1 is LNHNV and CDR2 YYDKDF (reference sequence). The CDR3 consists of 14 residues. V was clipped by 5 bases and J by 8 bases, with 13 bases between them. This CDR3 is CATSGEVSDSPLHF. The DNA for the CDR3 is TGTGCCACCAGCGGTGAGGTCTCAGATTCACCCCTCCACTTT.

The CDR3 DNA reads as TGTGCCAGCAGTGACCTAGACAGGGCCAGTGAGCAGTTCTTC. Amino acid sequence: CASSDLDRASEQFF. The chain uses TRBV27 and TRBJ2-1; 7 bases match TRBD1. The CDR3 length is 14 residues. The germline V gene has CDR1 MNHEY and CDR2 SMNVEV (reference sequence). With V trimmed by 5 bases and J by 9 bases, 10 bases remained unmatched.

V usage is TRBV30 and J usage is TRBJ2-3; D not certain. The CDR3 loop spans 14 amino acids. V was shortened by 1 base and J by 5 bases, with 13 bases between the two germline ends. Germline lookup yields CDR1 GTSNPN and CDR2 SVGIG (reference sequence). The CDR3 here is CAWSGVSVGDTQYF. The CDR3 bases are TGTGCCTGGAGTGGGGTCTCTGTAGGAGATACGCAGTATTTT.

This sequence joins TRBV29-1 and TRBJ2-3, with D hard to call. V gave up 3 bases and J gave up 1 base, with 14 bases separating them. Looked up from germline, CDR1 is SQVTM and CDR2 is ANQGSEA. This CDR3 comprises 15 residues. The CDR3 nucleotides read TGCAGCGTTGAGGGGTGGGGATACGGCACAGATACGCAGTATTTT. This encodes CSVEGWGYGTDTQYF.

The rearrangement joins TRBV7-2 to TRBJ1-6; D gene unclear. The CDR3 extends over 14 amino acids. V lost 1 base to trimming and J lost 9 bases, with 10 bases between them. Germline CDR1 is SGHTA and CDR2 is FQGNSA. The CDR3 protein is CASSLGALGSPLHF. The CDR3 DNA reads as TGTGCCAGCAGCTTAGGAGCTCTCGGTTCACCCCTCCACTTT.

The chain recombines TRBV4-1 with TRBJ1-1; 7 nucleotides line up with TRBD1. CDR3 length equals 13 residues. The junction had 4 bases not matched to a gene; V was cut back by 4 bases and J by 5 bases. Per the germline V gene, CDR1 is MGHRA and CDR2 is YSYEKL. The CDR3 nucleotides read TGCGCCAGCAGCCCGACAGGGCTAACTGAAGCTTTCTTT. It specifies CASSPTGLTEAFF.

In regard to this clone: Germline and junction disagree at one end, which may indicate a read error. The genes are TRBV7-7 and TRBJ2-1, with a possible D match to TRBD1 (6 bases). The CDR3 totals 17 residues. Germline CDR1 SSHAT, CDR2 FNYEAQ (reference sequence). CDR3 residues: CASILPSLRKSLQGQFF. Written as DNA, the CDR3 is TGTGCTAGCATCCTCCCCAGCTTACGAAAGTCGTTACAGGGGCAGTTCTTC.